These 8 T cell receptor beta chains share one sample of origin, sequenced in a study of T cells expressing NK-cell markers. Reanalyzing the 5' RACE reads, TCRdb keeps one entry per CDR3 protein, without DNA. The sample totals approximately 380,000 distinct CDR3 sequences. Sequencing was performed on blood T cells: a sorted CD56 or NKG2C T cell subset, CD4+ or CD8+ T cells, or bulk PBMC T cells (not recorded which). These receptors came from a man aged 18 to 69 in good health.

CDR3 loop: CASSPNRLAGGYTQYF. The rearrangement uses TRBV7-2 and TRBJ2-3; the TCRdb call, TRBD2, lacks DNA for checking. The CDR3 extends over 16 amino acids. CDR1 and CDR2 from the germline V gene are SGHTA and FQGNSA.

The chain employs TRBV9 and TRBJ2-3; with no DNA, the TCRdb D assignment of TRBD2 cannot be verified. CDR3 length: 16 residues. Germline V gene sequence: CDR1 SGDLS, CDR2 YYNGEE. CDR3: CASSGGVAGGQDTQYF.

The chain joins TRBV20-1 to TRBJ1-1; the D call of TRBD1 rests on TCRdb alone, since no DNA is present to check it. The CDR3 loop spans 14 amino acids. Germline lookup yields CDR1 DFQATT and CDR2 SNEGSKA (reference sequence). This CDR3 reads CSARDPGFGTEAFF.

The chain has TRBV12-3 or TRBV12-4 and TRBJ2-3; TCRdb picks TRBD2, but there is no DNA to check that call. This CDR3 is built from 15 residues. CDR3 sequence: CASRVGTIGMGTQYF.

The gene calls are TRBV28 and TRBJ1-4; TCRdb calls TRBD1, which cannot be checked without DNA. Germline-derived CDR1 and CDR2 are MDHEN and SYDVKM. This CDR3 spans 15 amino acids. This chain's CDR3 is CASSGPGIGNEKLFF.

The chain combines TRBV20-1 with TRBJ1-2; TCRdb names TRBD1, which stays unverified in the absence of DNA. Germline V gene sequence: CDR1 DFQATT, CDR2 SNEGSKA (reference sequence). The CDR3 consists of 15 residues. This CDR3 reads CSARDLGQGLSGYTF.

The chain employs TRBV6-5 and TRBJ2-3; TCRdb returns TRBD2, unconfirmable since there is no DNA. The CDR3 runs to 16 residues. In germline, CDR1 is MNHEY, CDR2 SVGAGI. The CDR3 reads CASSYSGGVGGDTQYF.

This chain connects TRBV18 to TRBJ1-1; without DNA, the TCRdb call of TRBD1 cannot be checked. The CDR3 is 14 residues long. Germline CDR1 is KGHSH and CDR2 is LQKENI. CDR3: CASSLDRLWTEAFF.